The rows below give T cell receptor beta chains drawn from one sample of a study of T cell repertoires in cytomegalovirus infection. MiXCR, applied by TCRdb to the reads, yields one record per CDR3 protein. This table holds some 450,000 distinct CDR3 sequences, roughly 30% found once. Sequenced: PBMCs. The receptor source for this set is a human donor in good health (CMV status not recorded). Some clones in this sample may be carry-over from other donors' samples. The CDR3 runs from the conserved cysteine through the conserved F or W. A D gene is named only where the DNA matches it firmly. Not every row has a clone size; where given, it reads once, few, many or a size class.

size: many; J: TRBJ1-2; D: -; V: TRBV6-1; CDR3: CASSEALSRTANYGYTF; DNA: TGTGCCAGCAGTGAAGCGCTTAGTCGGACAGCTAACTATGGCTACACCTTC
size: -; J: TRBJ2-1; D: -; V: TRBV20-1; CDR3: CSASPAGIQFF; DNA: TGCAGTGCTAGCCCGGCGGGGATACAGTTCTTC
size: -; J: TRBJ1-2; D: TRBD1; V: TRBV7-2; CDR3: CASSSSGGTGTNYGYTF; DNA: TGTGCCAGCAGCTCCTCTGGAGGGACAGGGACTAACTATGGCTACACCTTC
size: -; J: TRBJ2-3; D: TRBD1; V: TRBV7-2; CDR3: CASSLDYQGAVTDTQYF; DNA: TGTGCCAGCAGCTTAGACTACCAGGGGGCTGTCACAGATACGCAGTATTTT
size: few; J: TRBJ2-2; D: TRBD1; V: TRBV6-2/TRBV6-3; CDR3: CASKRTGATGELFF; DNA: TGTGCCAGCAAAAGGACAGGGGCGACCGGGGAGCTGTTTTTT
size: -; J: TRBJ2-5; D: -; V: TRBV20-1; CDR3: CSAQGGSGLETQYF; DNA: TGCAGTGCCCAAGGGGGGAGCGGATTGGAGACCCAGTACTTC
size: few; J: TRBJ2-2; D: TRBD2; V: TRBV5-6; CDR3: CASSAARFSGGSRELFF; DNA: TGTGCCAGCAGCGCTGCCCGCTTTAGCGGGGGGTCGAGGGAGCTGTTTTTT
size: many; J: TRBJ2-3; D: -; V: TRBV19; CDR3: CASSPGRRQGLDTQYF; DNA: TGTGCCAGTAGTCCCGGACGGCGCCAGGGACTCGATACGCAGTATTTT
size: -; J: TRBJ2-1; D: TRBD2; V: TRBV18; CDR3: CASSPGTSGTYNEQFF; DNA: TGTGCCAGCTCACCCGGGACTAGCGGTACCTACAATGAGCAGTTCTTC
size: many; J: TRBJ1-1; D: -; V: TRBV12-3/TRBV12-4; CDR3: CASSPLAANTEAFF; DNA: TGTGCCAGCAGTCCCCTGGCAGCCAACACTGAAGCTTTCTTT
size: -; J: TRBJ1-6; D: -; V: TRBV6-1; CDR3: CASSKDISSSYNSPLHF; DNA: TGTGCCAGCAGCAAGGACATCTCGAGCTCCTATAATTCACCCCTCCACTTT
size: -; J: TRBJ1-6; D: -; V: TRBV6-1; CDR3: CASFQGGYNSPLHF; DNA: TGTGCCAGCTTCCAAGGGGGGTATAATTCACCCCTCCACTTT
size: -; J: TRBJ2-1; D: TRBD1; V: TRBV4-1; CDR3: CASSQGQTGEEKFF; DNA: TGCGCCAGCAGCCAAGGGCAGACAGGGGAGGAGAAGTTCTTC
size: few; J: TRBJ1-2; D: TRBD1; V: TRBV11-2; CDR3: CASSSPTGVRGYGYTF; DNA: TGTGCCAGCAGCTCTCCGACAGGGGTACGAGGCTATGGCTACACCTTC
size: -; J: TRBJ1-1; D: -; V: TRBV11-2; CDR3: CASSLEARGAAGAFF; DNA: TGTGCCAGCAGCTTAGAGGCGCGGGGGGCGGCGGGGGCTTTCTTT
size: few; J: TRBJ2-1; D: -; V: TRBV6-2/TRBV6-3; CDR3: CASSYWGWGRDEQFF; DNA: TGTGCCAGCAGTTATTGGGGATGGGGGAGAGATGAGCAGTTCTTC
size: few; J: TRBJ2-1; D: -; V: TRBV19; CDR3: CASSPRGSVYNEQFF; DNA: TGTGCCAGTAGTCCGAGGGGCTCTGTCTACAATGAGCAGTTCTTC
size: few; J: TRBJ2-3; D: -; V: TRBV27; CDR3: CASSFRRGGDTQYF; DNA: TGTGCCAGCAGTTTCCGGCGAGGTGGAGATACGCAGTATTTT
size: -; J: TRBJ1-3; D: -; V: TRBV6-1; CDR3: CASSEGTSGNTIYF; DNA: TGTGCCAGCAGTGAAGGAACTAGTGGAAACACCATATATTTT
size: -; J: TRBJ2-7; D: -; V: TRBV5-6; CDR3: CASSWGDSYYEQYF; DNA: TGTGCCAGCAGCTGGGGGGACAGCTACTACGAGCAGTACTTC
size: few; J: TRBJ2-3; D: TRBD2; V: TRBV20-1; CDR3: CSASPLAGGPDTQYF; DNA: TGCAGTGCTAGCCCCCTAGCGGGGGGGCCAGATACGCAGTATTTT
size: -; J: TRBJ1-1; D: TRBD1; V: TRBV6-5; CDR3: CASRRTGLGTEAFF; DNA: TGTGCCAGCAGAAGGACAGGGCTGGGGACTGAAGCTTTCTTT
size: -; J: TRBJ2-7; D: -; V: TRBV3-1; CDR3: CASSGALRGRDPYEQYF; DNA: TGTGCCAGCAGCGGAGCCCTTAGGGGCAGGGACCCCTACGAGCAGTACTTC
size: few; J: TRBJ2-7; D: -; V: TRBV6-1; CDR3: CASSEALALGVPYEQYF; DNA: TGTGCCAGCAGTGAAGCACTAGCCCTCGGTGTCCCCTACGAGCAGTACTTC
size: many; J: TRBJ2-7; D: -; V: TRBV7-2; CDR3: CASSFSPGGLSYEQYF; DNA: TGTGCCAGCAGCTTTTCTCCCGGGGGCCTCTCCTACGAGCAGTACTTC
size: once; J: TRBJ2-6; D: -; V: TRBV18; CDR3: CASSPDRISGANVLTF; DNA: TGTGCCAGCTCACCAGACAGGATCTCTGGGGCCAACGTCCTGACTTTC
size: -; J: TRBJ1-2; D: -; V: TRBV6-6; CDR3: CASSLLVRSGGHYGYTF; DNA: TGTGCCAGCAGTCTGCTTGTTAGGTCGGGAGGTCACTATGGCTACACCTTC
size: -; J: TRBJ2-7; D: TRBD1; V: TRBV27; CDR3: CASSRGTGDSYEQYF; DNA: TGTGCCAGCAGTCGAGGGACAGGGGACTCCTACGAGCAGTACTTC
size: many; J: TRBJ2-7; D: -; V: TRBV7-8; CDR3: CASSRQTYEQYF; DNA: TGTGCCAGCAGTAGGCAGACCTACGAGCAGTACTTC
size: -; J: TRBJ2-7; D: -; V: TRBV7-6; CDR3: CASSSPGGAGSYEQYF; DNA: TGTGCCAGCAGCTCACCCGGTGGGGCAGGCTCCTACGAGCAGTACTTC
size: few; J: TRBJ1-5; D: -; V: TRBV6-6; CDR3: CASSYLGLVNQPQHF; DNA: TGTGCCAGCAGTTATTTAGGGTTAGTAAATCAGCCCCAGCATTTT
size: -; J: TRBJ1-5; D: TRBD1; V: TRBV20-1; CDR3: CSARVDREGNQPQHF; DNA: TGCAGTGCTAGAGTGGACAGGGAGGGAAATCAGCCCCAGCATTTT
size: -; J: TRBJ2-2; D: -; V: TRBV14; CDR3: CASSQETGELFF; DNA: TGTGCCAGCAGCCAAGAGACCGGGGAGCTGTTTTTT
size: few; J: TRBJ1-1; D: TRBD1; V: TRBV18; CDR3: CASSAGQLNTEAFF; DNA: TGTGCCAGCTCGGCGGGACAGCTGAACACTGAAGCTTTCTTT
size: -; J: TRBJ1-5; D: TRBD1; V: TRBV6-6; CDR3: CASSLTGALYSNQPQHF; DNA: TGTGCCAGCAGCTTGACAGGGGCCCTCTATAGCAATCAGCCCCAGCATTTT
size: many; J: TRBJ2-6; D: -; V: TRBV12-3/TRBV12-4; CDR3: CASSQFNSGANVLTF; DNA: TGTGCCAGCAGCCAATTTAACTCTGGGGCCAACGTCCTGACTTTC
size: few; J: TRBJ2-3; D: -; V: TRBV14; CDR3: CASTQRSTDTQYF; DNA: TGTGCCAGCACCCAGAGAAGCACAGATACGCAGTATTTT
size: many; J: TRBJ2-5; D: TRBD1; V: TRBV7-9; CDR3: CASGSIPTGGKETQYF; DNA: TGTGCCAGCGGATCCATCCCGACAGGGGGCAAAGAGACCCAGTACTTC
size: -; J: TRBJ2-1; D: -; V: TRBV5-8; CDR3: CASSLIGGALSYNEQFF; DNA: TGTGCCAGCAGCTTGATTGGGGGGGCGTTATCCTACAATGAGCAGTTCTTC
size: many; J: TRBJ2-3; D: TRBD2; V: TRBV7-2; CDR3: CASSLVSGGLLDTQYF; DNA: TGTGCCAGCAGCTTAGTATCGGGGGGGCTCCTAGATACGCAGTATTTT
size: few; J: TRBJ2-1; D: -; V: TRBV6-1; CDR3: CASSEQGKYNEQFF; DNA: TGTGCCAGCAGTGAACAGGGGAAATACAATGAGCAGTTCTTC
size: -; J: TRBJ2-2; D: -; V: TRBV19; CDR3: CAKQHRVSTGELFF; DNA: TGTGCCAAACAGCACAGGGTGAGCACCGGGGAGCTGTTTTTT
size: many; J: TRBJ2-3; D: -; V: TRBV5-6; CDR3: CASSFRGTDTQYF; DNA: TGTGCCAGCAGCTTTCGGGGCACAGATACGCAGTATTTT
size: -; J: TRBJ2-3; D: -; V: TRBV27; CDR3: CASSSSAGGLYTQYF; DNA: TGTGCCAGCAGTTCCTCAGCGGGCGGGCTATATACGCAGTATTTT
size: -; J: TRBJ1-2; D: -; V: TRBV19; CDR3: CASSMFVGERSYGYTF; DNA: TGTGCCAGTAGTATGTTTGTTGGAGAACGAAGCTATGGCTACACCTTC
size: -; J: TRBJ1-3; D: -; V: TRBV18; CDR3: CASSPILAHRDLGNTIYF; DNA: TGTGCCAGCTCACCAATTCTTGCTCACAGGGACCTTGGAAACACCATATATTTT
size: few; J: TRBJ2-7; D: -; V: TRBV7-9; CDR3: CASSSGQNYYEQYF; DNA: TGTGCCAGCAGCTCCGGACAGAACTACTACGAGCAGTACTTC
size: many; J: TRBJ1-1; D: TRBD1; V: TRBV7-2; CDR3: CASSPRGGTGNTEAFF; DNA: TGTGCCAGCAGCCCGAGAGGGGGGACAGGGAACACTGAAGCTTTCTTT
size: few; J: TRBJ2-5; D: -; V: TRBV5-6; CDR3: CASSRWDYQETQYF; DNA: TGTGCCAGCAGCCGCTGGGACTACCAAGAGACCCAGTACTTC
size: many; J: TRBJ1-1; D: -; V: TRBV7-2; CDR3: CASSTMGGMNTEAFF; DNA: TGTGCCAGCAGCACCATGGGTGGTATGAACACTGAAGCTTTCTTT
size: many; J: TRBJ2-3; D: -; V: TRBV20-1; CDR3: CSARHLRGDTQYF; DNA: TGCAGTGCTAGACATCTTAGGGGGGATACGCAGTATTTT
size: -; J: TRBJ2-7; D: -; V: TRBV19; CDR3: CASSNRASYDHYF; DNA: TGTGCCAGTAGTAACCGGGCCTCCTACGATCATTACTTC
size: -; J: TRBJ2-1; D: -; V: TRBV11-2; CDR3: CASSFWDTIYNEQIF; DNA: TGTGCCAGCAGCTTTTGGGACACCATATACAATGAGCAGATCTTC
size: -; J: TRBJ2-3; D: -; V: TRBV27; CDR3: CAISPGRTTDTQYF; DNA: TGTGCCATCAGCCCGGGCCGAACCACAGATACGCAGTATTTT
size: -; J: TRBJ2-3; D: -; V: TRBV12-5; CDR3: CASGRTPYTDTQYF; DNA: TGTGCTAGTGGTAGGACACCCTACACAGATACGCAGTATTTT
size: few; J: TRBJ1-1; D: TRBD1; V: TRBV12-3/TRBV12-4; CDR3: CASRTGLETEAFF; DNA: TGTGCCAGCCGGACAGGGCTTGAGACTGAAGCTTTCTTT
size: -; J: TRBJ1-4; D: -; V: TRBV6-2/TRBV6-3; CDR3: CACSDRYYGRLTEKLFF; DNA: TGTGCCTGCAGCGACAGGTACTACGGAAGGTTAACCGAAAAACTGTTTTTT
size: many; J: TRBJ1-1; D: -; V: TRBV19; CDR3: CASSIVPVRGTEAFF; DNA: TGTGCCAGTAGTATAGTTCCGGTACGGGGAACTGAAGCTTTCTTT
size: -; J: TRBJ2-2; D: -; V: TRBV5-1; CDR3: CASSLRDGPGAGELFF; DNA: TGCGCCAGCAGCTTGAGGGACGGCCCGGGGGCCGGGGAGCTGTTTTTT
size: many; J: TRBJ2-5; D: -; V: TRBV7-2; CDR3: CASSLGQGTHQETQYF; DNA: TGTGCCAGCAGCCTGGGTCAGGGGACCCACCAAGAGACCCAGTACTTC